The entry below describes one T cell receptor (beta chain). This clonotype appeared a few times. Its binding antigen is unknown. Per-base qualities were not stored, and no clone one base away is much larger. To prepare the library, 5' RACE was applied. TCRdb shows the sequencer as Illumina HiSeq 2000. A universal primer binding site was introduced by template switching, and a unique molecular identifier was present in the final cDNA, enabling accurate counting of TCR cDNA molecules. Specific primers in the conserved constant-segment region were used to synthesize first-strand cDNA for TCR alpha and beta chains. To control for contamination, every cDNA library was double barcoded, receiving both a SMART-Mk sample barcode and Illumina barcodes. Two successive PCR steps introduced TruSeq adapter sequences along with Illumina sample barcodes. Sequencing of the TCR alpha and beta cDNA libraries was done on the Illumina HiSeq platform using custom primers. The authors' analysis ran thus. MiGEC processed the raw reads to extract unique molecular identifiers, while MiXCR was used to determine the CDR3 positions. For each individual, recombination models were inferred using an EM algorithm with the repgenHMM and IGoR tools. The tcR package in R was used for shared clonotype analysis, with sharing normalized by the product of cloneset sizes. To study raw recombination free of thymic and clonal selection effects, out-of-frame nonproductive sequences were analyzed. Using fastp trimming at Q25 and MiXCR clonotype assembly, TCRdb reanalyzed the public sequencing data and kept in-frame beta chains. Rows are combined by CDR3 protein, so each entry shows the most common genes and DNA. The V and J calls reflect TCRdb's pipeline rather than the authors' work. The sample data list about 340,000 distinct CDR3 sequences, and approximately 13% of these were observed just once. Jointly, the top ten make up 7.2% of the sample.

The data belong to a study of identical twins (dated by TCRdb to 2015 to 2016). Regarding the study in general: TCR alpha and beta repertoires from monozygotic twins, unrelated adults of various ages and cord blood were deep-sequenced to test whether fetal clonotypes persist. Replicate twin experiments were performed at different times using different library preparation protocols to rule out contamination.

Only healthy Caucasian donors were included. The twin cohort consisted of three pairs of female monozygotic twins, all aged roughly 18 to 29 years. Positive isolation kits from Invitrogen were used to isolate CD4+ and CD8+ T cell populations. The full study reports these points: Excess twin sharing in beta out-of-frame sequences was weaker because fewer shared sequences lowered the signal-to-noise ratio. Zero-insertion analyses could be partly confounded by invariant T cells such as MAIT and iNKT, although diverse VJ usage argued against such confounding for most clonotypes. Compared with coincidental sharing between unrelated individuals, an excess of low generation-probability sequences was observed among out-of-frame TCR alpha sequences shared between twins. Fewer insertions were carried by abundant cord blood beta clonotypes, a similar but weaker trend appeared in young adult naive repertoires, and no such trend appeared in memory repertoires. Because the same donors could not be followed over many years, conclusions were based on cross-sectional statistical analysis. In monozygotic twins, recombination models systematically underestimated out-of-frame TCR alpha sharing, but the models matched the sharing seen between unrelated individuals.

From its cysteine to its phenylalanine, the CDR3 spans 13 amino acids. Only the CDR3 region is kept as DNA, spanning 39 bases read in frame from base 1. The germline V gene provides CDR1 MGHRA and CDR2 YSYEKL. The junction shows trimming of 0 bases on V and 8 bases on J, plus 10 bases between the germline ends. These data were also filed under a second study, of yellow fever vaccine responses in identical twins. The second publication reports: The T cell response to vaccination in identical twins was reported by the authors to appear partly convergent and partly personalized. In the study, vaccine-responding T cell clones were precisely tracked in identical twins.

The V and J segments used are TRBV4-1 and TRBJ1-2, with the D gene not clear enough to name. Source material: CD8+ T cells sorted from blood. The clonotype comes from a woman younger than 35 in good health. The encoded CDR3 is CASSQDWADGYTF. The DNA is TGCGCCAGCAGCCAAGACTGGGCAGACGGCTACACCTTC.